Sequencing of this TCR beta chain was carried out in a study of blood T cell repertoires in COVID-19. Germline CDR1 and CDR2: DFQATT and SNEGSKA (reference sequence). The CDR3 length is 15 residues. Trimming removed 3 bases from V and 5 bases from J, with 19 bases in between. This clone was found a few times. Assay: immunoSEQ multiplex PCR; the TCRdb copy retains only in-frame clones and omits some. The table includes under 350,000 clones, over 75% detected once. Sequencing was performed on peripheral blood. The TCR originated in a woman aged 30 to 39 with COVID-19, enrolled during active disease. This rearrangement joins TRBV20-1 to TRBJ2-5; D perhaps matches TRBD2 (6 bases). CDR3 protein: CSASRGAGSYETQYF. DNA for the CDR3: TGCAGTGCTAGTAGAGGGGCGGGGTCGTATGAGACCCAGTACTTC.